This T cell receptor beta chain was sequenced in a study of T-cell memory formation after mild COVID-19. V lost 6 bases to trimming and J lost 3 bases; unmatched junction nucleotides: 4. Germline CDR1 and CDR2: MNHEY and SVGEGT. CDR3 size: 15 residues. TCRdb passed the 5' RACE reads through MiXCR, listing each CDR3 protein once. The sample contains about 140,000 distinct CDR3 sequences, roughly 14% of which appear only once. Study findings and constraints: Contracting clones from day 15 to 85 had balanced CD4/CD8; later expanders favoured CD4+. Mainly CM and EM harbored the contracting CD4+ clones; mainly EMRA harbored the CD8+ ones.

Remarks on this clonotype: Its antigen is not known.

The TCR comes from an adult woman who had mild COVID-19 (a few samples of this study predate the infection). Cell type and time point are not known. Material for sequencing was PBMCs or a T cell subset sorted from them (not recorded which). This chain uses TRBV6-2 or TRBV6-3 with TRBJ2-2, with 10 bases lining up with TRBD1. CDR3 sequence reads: CASRTGTGDTGELFF. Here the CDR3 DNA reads TGTGCCAGCAGAACCGGGACAGGGGACACCGGGGAGCTGTTTTTT.